Described below is a single T cell receptor (beta chain) sequence and its context. The antigen is undetermined. The data are from a study of T cell responses to AZD1222 COVID-19 vaccine. Regarding the study as a whole: The span of vaccine-associated CD4 TCRs extended across spike, with dominance at 160-218 and 743-854. Among the donors, most were white British and more were female, and clonal diversity was possibly underestimated. Just five or six AZD1222 recipients were seropositive at baseline.

This CDR3 comprises 17 residues. Trimming at V came to 3 bases and at J to 4 bases, leaving 12 bases not matched to a gene. Germline CDR1 reads MNHNS; CDR2 reads SASEGT. The assay was immunoSEQ multiplex PCR, and TCRdb's table has in-frame clones only and misses some. The sample has fewer than 200,000 clones, over 80% seen once; the top ten hold 1% to 1.5%. This receptor was obtained from an adult in good health. The sample was peripheral blood, taken on day 0 of AZD1222 vaccination. V and J are TRBV6-1 and TRBJ1-1; the match to TRBD1 covers 9 bases. The CDR3 bases are TGTGCCAGCAGTGACGGACAGGGGATCGGGTTGGGCACTGAAGCTTTCTTT. It specifies CASSDGQGIGLGTEAFF.